A selection of T cell receptor beta chains follows, all from one sample in a study of cytomegalovirus exposure and HLA in healthy donors. Using immunoSEQ multiplex PCR, the repertoire was profiled, and TCRdb retains in-frame clones only, with some absent. The table lists under 150,000 clones, roughly 92% of them singletons. The sample taken for sequencing was PBMCs. These receptors were taken from a young man in good health and CMV-seronegative. CDR3s include the opening cysteine and the closing phenylalanine or tryptophan. D genes are given only for firm matches.

-	TRBV6-5	TRBJ1-6	CASSEGQRTPLHF	TGTGCCAGCAGTGAGGGCCAGCGGACACCCCTCCACTTT
-	TRBV5-1	TRBJ2-1	CASSGGSYNEQFF	TGCGCCAGCAGCGGGGGGTCCTACAATGAGCAGTTCTTC
-	TRBV10-1	TRBJ1-1	CASSVGREDTEAFF	TGCGCCAGCAGTGTAGGCAGGGAGGACACTGAAGCTTTCTTT
TRBD1	TRBV30	TRBJ2-7	CAFQGTGNYEQYF	TGTGCCTTCCAAGGGACAGGTAACTACGAGCAGTACTTC
-	TRBV5-4	TRBJ2-7	CASSSRSYEQYF	TGTGCCAGCAGCTCGCGCTCCTACGAGCAGTACTTC
TRBD2	TRBV10-2	TRBJ2-1	CASGRVGLAGARSYNEQFF	TGCGCCAGCGGAAGAGTAGGACTAGCGGGGGCCCGCTCCTACAATGAGCAGTTCTTC
TRBD2	TRBV7-7	TRBJ2-5	CASSLQRGGRETQYF	TGTGCCAGCAGCTTACAGCGGGGGGGCCGGGAGACCCAGTACTTC
-	TRBV27	TRBJ2-6	CASSLSRSSGANVLTF	TGTGCCAGCAGTTTATCGCGGAGCTCTGGGGCCAACGTCCTGACTTTC
TRBD1	TRBV10-3	TRBJ1-6	CAVRQGLADESPLHF	TGTGCCGTCAGACAGGGTTTGGCGGATGAGTCACCCCTCCACTTT
TRBD2	TRBV7-9	TRBJ2-1	CASSPRETSGYNEQFF	TGTGCCAGCAGCCCAAGAGAGACTAGCGGATACAATGAGCAGTTCTTC
-	TRBV7-9	TRBJ1-6	CASSLSGTHSPLHF	TGTGCCAGCAGCCTTTCCGGGACACATTCACCCCTCCACTTT
-	TRBV27	TRBJ1-5	CASSDKAWGGNQPQHF	TGTGCCAGCAGCGATAAAGCCTGGGGGGGCAATCAGCCCCAGCATTTT